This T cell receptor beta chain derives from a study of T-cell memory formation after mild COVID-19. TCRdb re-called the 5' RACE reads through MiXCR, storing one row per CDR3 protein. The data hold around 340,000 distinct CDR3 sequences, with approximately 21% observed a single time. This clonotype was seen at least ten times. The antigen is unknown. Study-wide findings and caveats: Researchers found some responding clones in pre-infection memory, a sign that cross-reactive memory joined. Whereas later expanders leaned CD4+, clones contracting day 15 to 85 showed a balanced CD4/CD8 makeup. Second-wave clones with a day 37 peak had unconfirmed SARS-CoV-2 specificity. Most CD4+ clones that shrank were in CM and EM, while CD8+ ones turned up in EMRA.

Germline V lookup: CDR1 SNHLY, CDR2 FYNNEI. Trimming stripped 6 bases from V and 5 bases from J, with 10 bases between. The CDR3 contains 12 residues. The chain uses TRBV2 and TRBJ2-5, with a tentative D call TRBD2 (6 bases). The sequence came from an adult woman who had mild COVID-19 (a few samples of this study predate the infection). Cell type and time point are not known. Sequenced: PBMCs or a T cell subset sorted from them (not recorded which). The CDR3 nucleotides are TGTGCCAGCAGGACTAGTCGGGAGACCCAGTACTTC. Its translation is CASRTSRETQYF.